This T cell receptor beta chain emerged from a study of blood T cell repertoires in COVID-19. For the study at large: Collection of acute and convalescent COVID-19 samples took place in the United States, Italy and Spain. Sample material is recorded as cDNA or gDNA derived from T cells, B-cell-depleted T cells, or PBMCs.

As originally analysed: The assay estimated nucleated cells by amplifying reference gene primers. Only in-frame clones appear in the TCRdb table, and some are missing; sequencing was by immunoSEQ multiplex PCR. Clone size and the V and J calls come from that table; the DNA yielded D and trimming. This table holds 150,000 or so clones, roughly 78% found once. With 1 base clipped from V and 5 bases from J, the junction kept 10 bases outside the gene matches. Germline values: CDR1 LNHDA, CDR2 SQIVND (reference sequence). The CDR3 runs 17 residues. The clonotype comes from a human donor with acute or convalescent COVID-19. The donor label of this sample is uncertain. The chain links TRBV19 to TRBJ2-3; TRBD2 agrees at 9 bases. Material for sequencing was peripheral blood. The CDR3 nucleotides are TGTGCCAGTAGTATAGTTCCCAGCGGGGGGCCCGGAGATACGCAGTATTTT. It encodes CASSIVPSGGPGDTQYF.